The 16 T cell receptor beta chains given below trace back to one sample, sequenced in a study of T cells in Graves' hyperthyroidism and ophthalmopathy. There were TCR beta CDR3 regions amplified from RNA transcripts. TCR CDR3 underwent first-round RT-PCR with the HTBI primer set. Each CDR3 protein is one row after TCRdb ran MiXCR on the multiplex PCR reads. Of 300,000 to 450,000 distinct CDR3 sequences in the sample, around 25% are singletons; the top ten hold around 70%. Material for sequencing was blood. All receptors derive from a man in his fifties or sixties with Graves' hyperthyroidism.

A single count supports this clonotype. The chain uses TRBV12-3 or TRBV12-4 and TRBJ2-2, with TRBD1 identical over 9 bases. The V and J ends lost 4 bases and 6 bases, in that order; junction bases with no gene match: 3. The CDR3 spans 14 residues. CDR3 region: CASSSRTGAGELFF. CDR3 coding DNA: TGTGCCAGCAGTTCGCGGACAGGGGCCGGGGAGCTGTTTTTT.

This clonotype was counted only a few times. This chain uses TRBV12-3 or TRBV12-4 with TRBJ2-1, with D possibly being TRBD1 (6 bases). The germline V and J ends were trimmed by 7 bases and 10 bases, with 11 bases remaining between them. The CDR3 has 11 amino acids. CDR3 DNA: TGTGCCAGCACCCAGGGGTTAGAGCAGTTCTTC. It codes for CASTQGLEQFF.

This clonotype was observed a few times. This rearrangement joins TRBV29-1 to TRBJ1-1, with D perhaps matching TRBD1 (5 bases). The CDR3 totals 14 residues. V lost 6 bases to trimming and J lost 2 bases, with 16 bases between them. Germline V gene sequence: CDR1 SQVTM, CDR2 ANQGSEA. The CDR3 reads CSVGGGGANTEAFF. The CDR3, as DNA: TGCAGCGTCGGGGGGGGGGGAGCAAACACTGAAGCTTTCTTT.

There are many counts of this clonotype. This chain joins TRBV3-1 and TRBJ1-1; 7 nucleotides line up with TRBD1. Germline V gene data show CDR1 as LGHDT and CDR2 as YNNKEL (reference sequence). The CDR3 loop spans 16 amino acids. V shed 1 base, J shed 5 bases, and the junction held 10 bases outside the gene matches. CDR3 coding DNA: TGTGCCAGCAGCCAAGGTGGAGGAGGGGGCGTAACTGAAGCTTTCTTT. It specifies CASSQGGGGGVTEAFF.

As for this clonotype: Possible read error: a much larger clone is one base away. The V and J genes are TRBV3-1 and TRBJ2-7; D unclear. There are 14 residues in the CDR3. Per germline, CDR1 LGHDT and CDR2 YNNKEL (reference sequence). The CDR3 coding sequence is TGTGCCAGCAGCCAAGATCCACATAACTACGGGCAGTACTTC. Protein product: CASSQDPHNYGQYF.

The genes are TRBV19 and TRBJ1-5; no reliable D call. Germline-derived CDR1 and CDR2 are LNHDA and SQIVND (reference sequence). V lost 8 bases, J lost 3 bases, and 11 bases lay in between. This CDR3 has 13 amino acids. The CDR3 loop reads CASRNTNNQPQHF. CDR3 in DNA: TGTGCCAGTCGGAACACGAACAATCAGCCCCAGCATTTT.

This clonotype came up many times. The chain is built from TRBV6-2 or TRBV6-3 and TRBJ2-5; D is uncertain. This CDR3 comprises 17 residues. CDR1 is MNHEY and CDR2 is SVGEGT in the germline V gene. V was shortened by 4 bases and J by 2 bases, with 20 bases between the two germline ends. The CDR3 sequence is CASSLDLRVGAQETQYF. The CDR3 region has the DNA TGTGCCAGCAGTTTGGACCTTCGGGTAGGAGCTCAAGAGACCCAGTACTTC.

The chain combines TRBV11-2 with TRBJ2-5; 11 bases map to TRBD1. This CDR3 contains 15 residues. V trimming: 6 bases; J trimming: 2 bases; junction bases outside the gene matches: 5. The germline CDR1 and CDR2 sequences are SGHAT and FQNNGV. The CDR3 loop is CASRTGTGGQETQYF. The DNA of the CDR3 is TGTGCCAGCAGGACCGGGACAGGGGGGCAAGAGACCCAGTACTTC.

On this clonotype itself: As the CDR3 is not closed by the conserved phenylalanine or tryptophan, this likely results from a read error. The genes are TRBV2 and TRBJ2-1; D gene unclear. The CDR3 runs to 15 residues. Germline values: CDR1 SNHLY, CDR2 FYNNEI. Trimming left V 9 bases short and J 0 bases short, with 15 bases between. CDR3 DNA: TGTGCCAGTAGAAGGTTCGCGAGCTCCTACAATGAGCAGTTCCTC. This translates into CASRRFASSYNEQFL.

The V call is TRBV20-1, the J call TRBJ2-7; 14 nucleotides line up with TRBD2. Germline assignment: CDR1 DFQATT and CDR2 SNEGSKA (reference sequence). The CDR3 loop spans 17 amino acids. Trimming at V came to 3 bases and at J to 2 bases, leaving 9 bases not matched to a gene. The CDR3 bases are TGCAGTGCTAGGAGGGGACTAGCGGGAGCACTCACCTACGAGCAGTACTTC. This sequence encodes CSARRGLAGALTYEQYF.

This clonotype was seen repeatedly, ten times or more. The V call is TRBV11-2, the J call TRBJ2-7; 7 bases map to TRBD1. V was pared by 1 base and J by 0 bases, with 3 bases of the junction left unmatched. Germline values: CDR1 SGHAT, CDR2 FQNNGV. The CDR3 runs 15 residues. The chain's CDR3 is CASSLVTGNSYEQYF. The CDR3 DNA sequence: TGTGCCAGCAGCTTAGTGACAGGGAACTCCTACGAGCAGTACTTC.

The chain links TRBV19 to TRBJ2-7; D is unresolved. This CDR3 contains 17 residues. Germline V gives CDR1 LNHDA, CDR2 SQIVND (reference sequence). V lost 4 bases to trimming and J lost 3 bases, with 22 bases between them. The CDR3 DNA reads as TGTGCCAGTAGTACCCTTTCCCCGGCGTCCGCCTACTACGAGCAGTACTTC. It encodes CASSTLSPASAYYEQYF.

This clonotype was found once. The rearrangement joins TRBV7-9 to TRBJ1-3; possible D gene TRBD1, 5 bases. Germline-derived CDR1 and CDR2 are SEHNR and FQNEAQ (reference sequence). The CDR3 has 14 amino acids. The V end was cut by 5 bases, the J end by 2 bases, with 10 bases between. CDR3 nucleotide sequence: TGTGCCAGCAGCACCGGGACCCCTGGAAACACCATATATTTT. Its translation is CASSTGTPGNTIYF. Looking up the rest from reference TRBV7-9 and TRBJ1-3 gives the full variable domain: DTGVSQNPRHKITKRGQNVTFRCDPISEHNRLYWYRQTLGQGPEFLTYFQNEAQLEKSRLLSDRFSAERPKGSFSTLEIQRTEQGDSAMYLCASSTGTPGNTIYFGEGSWLTVV.

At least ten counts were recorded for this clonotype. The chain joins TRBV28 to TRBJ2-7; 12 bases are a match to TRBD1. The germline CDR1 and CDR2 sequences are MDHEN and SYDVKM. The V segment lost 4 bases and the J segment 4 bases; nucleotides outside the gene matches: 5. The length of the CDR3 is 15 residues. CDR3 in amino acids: CASSSRGQGAYEQYF. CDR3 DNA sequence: TGTGCCAGCAGTTCCAGGGGACAGGGGGCATACGAGCAGTACTTC.

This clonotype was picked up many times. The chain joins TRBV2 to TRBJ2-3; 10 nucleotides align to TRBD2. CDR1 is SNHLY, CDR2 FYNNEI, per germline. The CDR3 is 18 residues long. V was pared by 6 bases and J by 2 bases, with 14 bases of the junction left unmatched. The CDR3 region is CASRSGASGRSLTDTQYF. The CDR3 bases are TGTGCCAGCAGGTCCGGGGCTAGCGGGAGAAGCCTCACAGATACGCAGTATTTT.

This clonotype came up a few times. In DNA, the CDR3 is TGTGCCAGCTCACCAATGATCCCTAGCGGGCTATCAGCCAAAAACATTCAGTACTTC. Protein: CASSPMIPSGLSAKNIQYF. The chain employs TRBV18 and TRBJ2-4, with TRBD2 identical over 8 bases. This CDR3 comprises 19 residues. J lost 0 bases, V lost 2 bases, and 12 bases had no gene match. Germline CDR1 and CDR2: KGHSH and LQKENI.